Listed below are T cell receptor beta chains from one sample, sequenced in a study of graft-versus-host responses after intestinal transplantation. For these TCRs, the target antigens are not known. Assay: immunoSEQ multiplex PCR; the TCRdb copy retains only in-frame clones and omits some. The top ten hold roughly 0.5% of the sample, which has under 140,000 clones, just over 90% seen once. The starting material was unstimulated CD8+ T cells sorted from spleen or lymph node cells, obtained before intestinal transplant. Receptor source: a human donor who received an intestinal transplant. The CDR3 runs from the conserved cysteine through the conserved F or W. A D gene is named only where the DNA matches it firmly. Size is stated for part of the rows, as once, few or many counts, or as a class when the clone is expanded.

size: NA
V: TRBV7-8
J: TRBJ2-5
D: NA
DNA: TGTGCCAGCAGCTTACCGGGAGTCGGGTCCCAGTACTTC
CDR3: CASSLPGVGSQYF

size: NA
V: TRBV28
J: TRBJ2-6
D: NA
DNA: TGTGCCAGCAGTTTCCCAGAGACTGGGGCCAACGTCCTGACTTTC
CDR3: CASSFPETGANVLTF

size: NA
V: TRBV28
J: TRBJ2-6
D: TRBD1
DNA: TGTGCCAGCAGTCACACAACGGGACAGTACTCTGGGGCCAACGTCCTGACTTTC
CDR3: CASSHTTGQYSGANVLTF

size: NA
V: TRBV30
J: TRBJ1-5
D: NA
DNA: TGTGCCTGGAGGCCAGGCCACAGGGACTATCAGCCCCAGCATTTT
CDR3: CAWRPGHRDYQPQHF

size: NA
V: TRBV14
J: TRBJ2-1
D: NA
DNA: TGTGCCAGCAGCCAAGATTTACCTCCAGAGCAGTTCTTC
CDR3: CASSQDLPPEQFF

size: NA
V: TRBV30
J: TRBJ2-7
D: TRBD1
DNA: TGTGCCTGGCACGGGACAGGGGATTTAGAACAGTACTTC
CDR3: CAWHGTGDLEQYF

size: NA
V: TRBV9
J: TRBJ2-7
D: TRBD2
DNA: TGTGCCAGCAGCGTACGGCTAGCGGAGGTCTCCTACGAGCAGTACTTC
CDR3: CASSVRLAEVSYEQYF

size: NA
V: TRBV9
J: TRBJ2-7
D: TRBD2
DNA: TGTGCCAGCAGCGGTAAAGAAGAAATCGGACTAGCATCCTACGAGCAGTACTTC
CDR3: CASSGKEEIGLASYEQYF

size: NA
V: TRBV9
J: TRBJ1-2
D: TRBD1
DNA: TGTGCCAGCAGCGCCCTGACCGGGACAGGGAAGGGCTACACCTTC
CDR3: CASSALTGTGKGYTF

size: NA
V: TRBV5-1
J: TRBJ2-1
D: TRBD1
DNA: TGCGCCAGCAGCTTGGTAGGGGGCGGATTGAAGGAGCAGTTCTTC
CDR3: CASSLVGGGLKEQFF

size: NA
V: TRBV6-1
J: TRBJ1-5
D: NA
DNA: TGTGCCAGCAGTGAAGCCCGGGGGTGGAATCAGCCCCAGCATTTT
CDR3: CASSEARGWNQPQHF

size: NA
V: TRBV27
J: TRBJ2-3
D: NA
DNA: TGTGCCAGCAGTACGCGCACAGATACGCAGTATTTT
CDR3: CASSTRTDTQYF

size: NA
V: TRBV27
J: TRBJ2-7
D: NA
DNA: TGTGCCAGCAGCCGTCATGACGAGCAGTACTTC
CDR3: CASSRHDEQYF

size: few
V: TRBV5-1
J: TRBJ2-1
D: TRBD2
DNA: TGCGCCAGCAGCTTGTCGGGGGGCAATGAGCAGTTCTTC
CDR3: CASSLSGGNEQFF

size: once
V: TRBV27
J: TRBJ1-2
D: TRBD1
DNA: TGTGCCAGCACGGGGACAGGGGGTTTCTATGGCTACACCTTC
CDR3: CASTGTGGFYGYTF

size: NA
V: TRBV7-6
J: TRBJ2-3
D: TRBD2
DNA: TGTGCCAGCAGCTTGGCGGGAGGGAAAATCATGGCTACGCAGTATTTT
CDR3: CASSLAGGKIMATQYF

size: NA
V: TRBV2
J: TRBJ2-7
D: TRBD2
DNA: TGTGCCAGCATGGGGGAGGGATACGAGCAGTACTTC
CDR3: CASMGEGYEQYF

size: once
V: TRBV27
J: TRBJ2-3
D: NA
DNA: TGTGCCACATCTATAGCGCCCGGGGCAGATACGCAGTATTTT
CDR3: CATSIAPGADTQYF

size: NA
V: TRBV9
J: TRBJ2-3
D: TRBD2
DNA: TGTGCCAGCAGCGTAGAGCCTAGCGGGATTGGGACAGATACGCAGTATTTT
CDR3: CASSVEPSGIGTDTQYF

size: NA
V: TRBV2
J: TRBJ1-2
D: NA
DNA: TGTGCCAGCATAGGGGGGGACTATGGCTACACCTTC
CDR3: CASIGGDYGYTF

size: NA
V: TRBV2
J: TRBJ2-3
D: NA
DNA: TGTGCCAGCAGTGAAACCGGGCGAGATACGCAGTATTTT
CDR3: CASSETGRDTQYF

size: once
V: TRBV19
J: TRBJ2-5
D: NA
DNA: TGTGCCAGTAGTATAGATCGAATCGAGGGGACCCAGTACTTC
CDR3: CASSIDRIEGTQYF

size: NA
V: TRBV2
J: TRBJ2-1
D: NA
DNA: TGTGCCAGCAGTGAAGCGCTCTACAATGAGCAGTTCTTC
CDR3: CASSEALYNEQFF

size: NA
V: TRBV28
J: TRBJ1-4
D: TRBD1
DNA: TGTGCCAGCAGATCGGGACAGGGCAGTGAAAAACTGTTTTTT
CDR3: CASRSGQGSEKLFF

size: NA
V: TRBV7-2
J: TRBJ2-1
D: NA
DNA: TGTGCCAGCAGCCTCCCAGGTAACGAGCAGTTCTTC
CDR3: CASSLPGNEQFF

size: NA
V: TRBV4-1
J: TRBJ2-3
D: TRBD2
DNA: TGCGCCAGCAGCCAAGAAGGGTTGAGCGGGAGATATACGCAGTATTTT
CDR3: CASSQEGLSGRYTQYF

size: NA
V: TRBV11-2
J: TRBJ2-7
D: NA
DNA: TGTGCCAGCAGCTTAGGGTCTAGCCTTACCCCCTCGGGAGAGCAGTACTTC
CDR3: CASSLGSSLTPSGEQYF

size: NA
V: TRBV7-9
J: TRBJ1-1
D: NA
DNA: TGTGCCAGCAGCTTAGCGCTGAGGGGAGCAGAAGCTTTCTTT
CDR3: CASSLALRGAEAFF

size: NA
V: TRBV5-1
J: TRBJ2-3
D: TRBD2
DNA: TGCGCCAGCGGACTAGCTCCAGATACGCAGTATTTT
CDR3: CASGLAPDTQYF

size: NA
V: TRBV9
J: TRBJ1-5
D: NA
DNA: TGTGCCAGCAGCGTAGAGGGGGGGGCCGGCCAGCCCCAGCATTTT
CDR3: CASSVEGGAGQPQHF

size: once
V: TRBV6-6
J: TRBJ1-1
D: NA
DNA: TGTGCCATTTCTGTTGGGACGAACACTGAAGCTTTCTTT
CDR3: CAISVGTNTEAFF

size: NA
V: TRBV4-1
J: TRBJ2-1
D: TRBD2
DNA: TGCGCCAGCAGCCAAGATGAGCGGGACGCGTCCTACAATGAGCAGTTCTTC
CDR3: CASSQDERDASYNEQFF

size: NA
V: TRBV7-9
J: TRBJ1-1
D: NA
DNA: TGTGCCAGCAGCCACAGGGATGTCATGAACACTGAAGCTTTCTTT
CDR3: CASSHRDVMNTEAFF

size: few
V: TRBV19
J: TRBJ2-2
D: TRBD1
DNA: TGTGCCAGTAGTAGGGGGCAGGGGGCACTCGGGGAGCTGTTTTTT
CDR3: CASSRGQGALGELFF

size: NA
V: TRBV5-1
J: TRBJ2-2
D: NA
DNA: TGCGCCAGCAGCTTGATCGGGGCGAACACCGGGGAGCTGTTTTTT
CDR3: CASSLIGANTGELFF

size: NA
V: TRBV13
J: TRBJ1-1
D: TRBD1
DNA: TGTGCCAGCAGCTTGGGGACAGGGAAGAACACTGAAGCTTTCTTT
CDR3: CASSLGTGKNTEAFF

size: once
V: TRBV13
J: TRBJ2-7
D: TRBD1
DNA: TGTGCCAGCAAATCTCCAACCGGGACAGACTACGAGCAGTACTTC
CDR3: CASKSPTGTDYEQYF

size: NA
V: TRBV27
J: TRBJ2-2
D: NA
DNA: TGTGCCAGCAGTCAACAGGCTTTGGCCGGGGAGCTGTTTTTT
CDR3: CASSQQALAGELFF

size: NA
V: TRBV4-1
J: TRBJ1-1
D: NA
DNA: TGCGCCAGCAGCCAAACTCCCAAGGGGTCAAACACTGAAGCTTTCTTT
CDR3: CASSQTPKGSNTEAFF

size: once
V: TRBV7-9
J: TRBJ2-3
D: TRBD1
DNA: TGTGCCAGCAGCTCAGGGGGCTGGGCAGATACGCAGTATTTT
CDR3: CASSSGGWADTQYF

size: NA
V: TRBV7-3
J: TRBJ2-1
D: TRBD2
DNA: TGTGCCAGCAGCCCATACGGGACTAAATTAAGGGGTGAGCAGTTCTTC
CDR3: CASSPYGTKLRGEQFF

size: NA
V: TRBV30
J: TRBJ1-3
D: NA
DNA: TGTGCCTGGGGACGTCGGGGAACCTCTGGAAACACCATATATTTT
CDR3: CAWGRRGTSGNTIYF

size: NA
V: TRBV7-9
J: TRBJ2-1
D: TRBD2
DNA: TGTGCCAGCAGCTACGGACTAGCGGAAAATGAGCAGTTCTTC
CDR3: CASSYGLAENEQFF

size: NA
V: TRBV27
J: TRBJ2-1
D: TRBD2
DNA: TGTGCCAGCAGTCTAGCGGGAGGCCCCTACAATGAGCAGTTCTTC
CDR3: CASSLAGGPYNEQFF

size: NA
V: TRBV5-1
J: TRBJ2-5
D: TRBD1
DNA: TGCGCCAGTAAAACCGATCAACTTACAGGGGAAGAGACCCAGTACTTC
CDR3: CASKTDQLTGEETQYF

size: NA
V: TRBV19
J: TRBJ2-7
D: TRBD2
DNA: TGTGCCAGTAGTCCCGTAGGGGTAGCGGGCTACGAGCAGTACTTC
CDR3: CASSPVGVAGYEQYF

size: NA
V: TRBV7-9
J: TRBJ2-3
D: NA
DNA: TGTGCCAGCAGCCCCCGATACAGGGAGGAAAGCACACGGACAGATACGCAGTATTTT
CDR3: CASSPRYREESTRTDTQYF

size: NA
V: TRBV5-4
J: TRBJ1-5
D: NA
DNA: TGTGCCAGCAGCTTGGCAGGTAGCAATCAGCCCCAGCATTTT
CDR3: CASSLAGSNQPQHF

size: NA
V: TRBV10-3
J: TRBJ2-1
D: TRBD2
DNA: TGTGCCATCAGTGTAGCGGGAGGGCCGAGCTACAATGAGCAGTTCTTC
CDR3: CAISVAGGPSYNEQFF

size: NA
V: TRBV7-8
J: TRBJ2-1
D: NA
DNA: TGTGCCAGCAGCTTCCCTAGCGCCTGGGGCAATGAGCAGTTCTTC
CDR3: CASSFPSAWGNEQFF

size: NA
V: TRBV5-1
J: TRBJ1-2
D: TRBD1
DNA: TGCGCCAGCAGCACCGACAGGGGGCTCGACTATGGCTACACCTTC
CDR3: CASSTDRGLDYGYTF

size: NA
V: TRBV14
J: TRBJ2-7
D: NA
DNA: TGTGCCAGCAGCCAGATGGAAACTTACGAGCAGTACTTC
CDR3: CASSQMETYEQYF

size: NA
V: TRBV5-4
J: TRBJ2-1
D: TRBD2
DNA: TGTGCCAGCAGCTTGTCCGACGGGACTAGCGTCCCCAATGAGCAGTTCTTC
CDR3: CASSLSDGTSVPNEQFF

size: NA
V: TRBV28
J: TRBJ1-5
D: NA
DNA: TGTGCCAGCAGCCGCCCAGGGATCAATCAGCCCCAGCATTTT
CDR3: CASSRPGINQPQHF

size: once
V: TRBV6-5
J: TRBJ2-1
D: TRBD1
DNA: TGTGCCAGCAGGTATACAGGGGGCGAGTACAATGAGCAGTTCTTC
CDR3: CASRYTGGEYNEQFF

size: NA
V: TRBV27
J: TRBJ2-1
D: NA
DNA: TGTGCCAGCCTCTTCCCGGGCCTCTACAATGAGCAGTTCTTC
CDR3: CASLFPGLYNEQFF

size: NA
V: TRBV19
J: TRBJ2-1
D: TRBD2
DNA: TGTGCCAGTAGTGTAGGGTTTCAAGCGGGAGAAGTCGGTGAGCAGTTCTTC
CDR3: CASSVGFQAGEVGEQFF

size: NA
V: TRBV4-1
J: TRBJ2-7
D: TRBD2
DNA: TGCGCCAGCAGCCTCTCCGGCGGGACTAGCTCGTCCTACGAGCAGTACTTC
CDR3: CASSLSGGTSSSYEQYF

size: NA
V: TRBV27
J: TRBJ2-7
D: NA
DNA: TGTGCCAGCAGTTTATCGGACGGCTACGAGCAGTACTTC
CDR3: CASSLSDGYEQYF

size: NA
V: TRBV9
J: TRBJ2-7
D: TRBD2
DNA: TGTGCCAGCAGTGAGACTAGCGGGAGCGGGACTATGGACGAGCAGTACTTC
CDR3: CASSETSGSGTMDEQYF